The source of this TCR beta chain is a study of T cell repertoires in cytomegalovirus infection. Study-wide background: Epitope selection comprised recently identified HLA-C-restricted CMV epitopes and well-studied HLA-B-restricted CMV epitopes. Matching HLA type and CMV infection were both indicated by public TCR beta signatures.

Study-level findings and limits: CMV-specific TCR beta clonotypes restricted by HLA-C dominated the ex vivo response. Individuals carrying CMV plus the relevant HLA were identified by cumulative frequency of public TCR beta families.

TCRdb ran MiXCR on the reads and lists one entry per CDR3 protein. Altogether nearly 700,000 distinct CDR3 sequences are present, around 32% being singletons, with the ten largest covering about 20%. V was pared by 8 bases and J by 2 bases, with 11 bases of the junction left unmatched. Germline V lookup: CDR1 MNHEY, CDR2 SMNVEV (reference sequence). This CDR3 is 16 amino acids long. To note about this clonotype: The antigen is not known.

This sample comprised cultured PBMCs, obtained from culture after CMV antigen stimulation. This chain connects TRBV27 to TRBJ2-3; 9 nucleotides match TRBD1. The sequence derives from a human donor in good health (CMV status not recorded). Some clones in this sample may be carry-over from other donors' samples. The CDR3 nucleotides are TGTGCCAGCCGTCCGGGACAGGGTGATTCCACAGATACGCAGTATTTT. This encodes CASRPGQGDSTDTQYF.